This T cell receptor beta chain was identified during a study of T cells in Graves' hyperthyroidism and ophthalmopathy. The CDR3 is 15 residues long. The germline V gene encodes CDR1 LGHDT and CDR2 YNNKEL (reference sequence). V shed 2 bases, J shed 2 bases, and the junction held 4 bases outside the gene matches. Regarding this clonotype: Its antigen is not known.

Findings of the study overall: Most expanded thyroid clonotypes above 0.001 also appeared in blood.

From RNA transcripts, TCR beta CDR3 regions were amplified. The study used the HTBI primer set for a first-round RT-PCR of the TCR CDR3. TCRdb reprocessed the multiplex PCR reads via MiXCR and lists one record per CDR3 protein. Counted here are around 450,000 distinct CDR3 sequences, 15% to 19% occurring once; the ten biggest clones make up 13% to 15%. The sample comprised blood. The chain recombines TRBV3-1 with TRBJ2-5, with 8 bases matching TRBD2. The origin of this receptor is a woman younger than 30 with Graves' hyperthyroidism. This CDR3 reads CASSQFRLAQETQYF. The CDR3 DNA reads as TGTGCCAGCAGCCAATTCCGACTAGCGCAAGAGACCCAGTACTTC.